These 5 T cell receptor beta chains share one sample of origin, sequenced in a study of blood T cell repertoires in COVID-19. Assay used: immunoSEQ multiplex PCR; TCRdb lists only in-frame clones, some missing. The sample records a few hundred thousand clones, 84% being singletons. Source material: PBMCs or T cells enriched from blood (not recorded which). The receptors stem from a woman aged 35 to 49 who had recovered from COVID-19.

The CDR3 reads CASSYTGGTDIQYF. In DNA form, the CDR3 reads TGCGCCAGCAGCTATACAGGGGGCACAGACATTCAGTACTTC. The rearrangement joins TRBV5-1 to TRBJ2-4; 9 positions match TRBD1. Germline CDR1 reads SGHRS; CDR2 reads YFSETQ. J gave up 8 bases and V 3 bases, and 6 bases lay outside the gene matches. This CDR3 has 14 residues. Drawing the rest from reference TRBV5-1 and TRBJ2-4, the complete variable domain is KAGVTQTPRYLIKTRGQQVTLSCSPISGHRSVSWYQQTPGQGLQFLFEYFSETQRNKGNFPGRFSGRQFSNSRSEMNVSTLELGDSALYLCASSYTGGTDIQYFGAGTRLSVL.

This rearrangement joins TRBV24-1 to TRBJ2-3; 14 nucleotides agree with TRBD2. The CDR3 consists of 14 residues. The V gene end was trimmed by 10 bases and the J gene end by 3 bases; junction bases not matched to a gene: 2. Germline V lookup: CDR1 KGHDR, CDR2 SFDVKD. The CDR3 sequence is CATGTSGRTDTQYF. DNA of the CDR3: TGTGCCACAGGGACTAGCGGGAGAACAGATACGCAGTATTTT.

The chain has TRBV2 and TRBJ1-5, with 12 nucleotides matching TRBD1. CDR1 SNHLY and CDR2 FYNNEI come from the germline V gene. CDR3 length: 13 residues. Unmatched junction bases numbered 3, after V lost 8 bases and J lost 7 bases. CDR3 nucleotides: TGTGCCAGCGTTGGGACAGGGGGCCAGCCCCAGCATTTT. Encoded protein: CASVGTGGQPQHF.

V gene TRBV27 combines with J gene TRBJ1-1, with D maybe TRBD1 (6 bases). CDR3 size: 13 residues. Trimming took 6 bases from V and 3 from J, leaving 11 bases between them. From germline, CDR1 is MNHEY and CDR2 SMNVEV (reference sequence). This CDR3 is CASRGARDTEAFF. The CDR3 bases are TGTGCCAGCAGGGGGGCGCGGGACACTGAAGCTTTCTTT.

The rearrangement uses TRBV7-9 and TRBJ1-6; TRBD1 is a possible D gene (6 bases). Germline CDR1 is SEHNR and CDR2 is FQNEAQ (reference sequence). V was pared by 3 bases and J by 8 bases, with 8 bases between. The CDR3 is 13 amino acids. The CDR3 is CASSFRGDSPLHF. Here the CDR3 DNA reads TGTGCCAGCAGCTTCAGGGGAGATTCACCCCTCCACTTT. Looking up the rest from reference TRBV7-9 and TRBJ1-6 gives the full variable domain: DTGVSQNPRHKITKRGQNVTFRCDPISEHNRLYWYRQTLGQGPEFLTYFQNEAQLEKSRLLSDRFSAERPKGSFSTLEIQRTEQGDSAMYLCASSFRGDSPLHFGNGTRLTVT.